This TCR beta chain was sequenced for a study of cytotoxic CD8 clonotypes in ibrutinib-treated CLL. TCRdb keeps only in-frame clones here, not all; method: immunoSEQ multiplex PCR. There are 95,000 to 100,000 clones in the sample; approximately 82% occur only once, and 25% to 40% lies in the top ten. Notes on this clone: What it recognizes is unknown.

Study-level results: Public clonotypes showed up rarely, and on treatment they shrank or held steady. Increased clonality at ibrutinib response gave way to a return toward baseline at progression.

The germline V and J ends were trimmed by 5 bases and 5 bases, with 21 bases remaining between them. The CDR3 totals 16 residues. CDR1 is SGHNT, CDR2 YENEEA, per germline. The source is a human donor with chronic lymphocytic leukemia. The V and J genes are TRBV11-3 and TRBJ2-5, with D maybe TRBD1 (6 bases). This specimen consisted of PBMCs, obtained after 12 months of ibrutinib treatment. CDR3 region: CASSPSARDKRETQYF. The CDR3 coding sequence is TGTGCCAGCAGCCCCAGCGCAAGGGACAAAAGGGAGACCCAGTACTTC. The full variable domain, with the rest looked up from reference TRBV11-3 and TRBJ2-5, is EAGVVQSPRYKIIEKKQPVAFWCNPISGHNTLYWYLQNLGQGPELLIRYENEEAVDDSQLPKDRFSAERLKGVDSTLKIQPAELGDSAVYLCASSPSARDKRETQYFGPGTRLLVL.